The 11 T cell receptor beta chains listed next were all sequenced from one sample in a study of OX40 agonist ivuxolimab in advanced cancers. Libraries were constructed by the immunoSEQ multiplex PCR assay. TCRdb's version of the immuneACCESS table is confined to in-frame rearrangements and falls short of the full clone set. An unresolved V gene accounts for under half of the shortfall where checked; the remainder is of unknown origin. The sample records about 110,000 clones, roughly 90% of which are singletons. The top ten hold 0.66% of the sample. The source material was CD4+ or CD8+ T cells sorted from blood, sampled in a trial of the OX40 agonist ivuxolimab. The receptors originated from an adult with an advanced solid tumor such as melanoma, head and neck, liver or kidney cancer.

This chain joins TRBV6-6 and TRBJ2-5; D unclear. Germline assignment: CDR1 MNHNY and CDR2 SVGAGI (reference sequence). Deletions cut 5 bases from V and 1 base from J, with 11 bases between. The CDR3 has 14 residues. This chain's CDR3 is CASSPTVGQETQYF. Here the CDR3 DNA reads TGTGCCAGCAGTCCCACGGTGGGCCAAGAGACCCAGTACTTC.

This clone occurred once. This sequence joins TRBV19 and TRBJ1-2, with 7 nucleotides matching TRBD1. The V gene end was trimmed by 3 bases and the J gene end by 7 bases; junction bases not matched to a gene: 2. Germline V gives CDR1 LNHDA, CDR2 SQIVND (reference sequence). The CDR3 totals 12 residues. The CDR3 DNA reads TGTGCCAGTAGTATGGGACAGCGTGGCTACACCTTC. Its translation: CASSMGQRGYTF.

The rearrangement links TRBV2 to TRBJ2-2; D might be TRBD1 (6 bases). The V end was cut by 7 bases, the J end by 4 bases, with 22 bases between. The CDR3 is 17 residues long. CDR1 and CDR2 from the germline V gene are SNHLY and FYNNEI. CDR3 in DNA: TGTGCCAGCACCCGAGACAGGCCGGGGCCAGCCACCGGGGAGCTGTTTTTT. Translation: CASTRDRPGPATGELFF.

The CDR3 bases are TGTGCCAGCAGCTTAGGACAGGCCAGGGAGCAGTACTTC. Translation: CASSLGQAREQYF. The chain carries TRBV11-3 and TRBJ2-7; D possibly corresponds to TRBD1 (6 bases). V gave up 1 base and J gave up 7 bases, with 11 bases separating them. The germline V gene encodes CDR1 SGHNT and CDR2 YENEEA. The CDR3 sequence is 13 residues long. The entire variable domain, with the rest obtained from reference TRBV11-3 and TRBJ2-7, is as follows: EAGVVQSPRYKIIEKKQPVAFWCNPISGHNTLYWYLQNLGQGPELLIRYENEEAVDDSQLPKDRFSAERLKGVDSTLKIQPAELGDSAVYLCASSLGQAREQYFGPGTRLTVT.

The rearrangement links TRBV11-3 to TRBJ1-2, with D possibly being TRBD1 (6 bases). V shed 1 base and J shed 3 bases, with 9 bases lying between them. The length of the CDR3 is 14 residues. CDR1 and CDR2 from the germline V gene are SGHNT and YENEEA. The CDR3 sequence: CASSLAGEDYGYTF. As DNA, the CDR3 is TGTGCCAGCAGCTTAGCAGGGGAGGACTATGGCTACACCTTC.

V usage is TRBV9 and J usage is TRBJ2-1; TRBD2 matches 8 bases. Germline V lookup: CDR1 SGDLS, CDR2 YYNGEE. The CDR3 length is 16 residues. V lost 0 bases and J lost 7; bases outside the gene matches: 9. The CDR3 DNA is TGTGCCAGCAGCGTAGGGTCTCCGGGAGGGCAAAATGAGCAGTTCTTC. Amino acids: CASSVGSPGGQNEQFF.

The chain is built from TRBV18 and TRBJ2-7; D perhaps matches TRBD1 (5 bases). CDR1 KGHSH and CDR2 LQKENI come from the germline V gene. This CDR3 contains 12 residues. V was cut by 3 bases and J by 5 bases, with 8 bases left in between. Here the CDR3 DNA reads TGTGCCAGCTCACCTGCCAGGGACGAGCAGTACTTC. It yields the protein CASSPARDEQYF.

The V and J genes are TRBV11-2 and TRBJ2-2; D possibly matches TRBD1 or TRBD2 (5 bases each). V lost 5 bases to trimming and J lost 4 bases, with 11 bases between them. Germline-derived CDR1 and CDR2 are SGHAT and FQNNGV. CDR3 size: 14 residues. The CDR3 region has the DNA TGTGCCAGCAGCACGGGACGGGTCACCGGGGAGCTGTTTTTT. It codes for CASSTGRVTGELFF.

The chain has TRBV13 and TRBJ2-7; the D is unclear. This CDR3 contains 11 residues. With 5 bases removed from V and 6 bases from J, the gap between germline ends came to 8 bases. From germline, CDR1 is PRHDT and CDR2 FYEKMQ (reference sequence). The CDR3 sequence is CASSNGVEQYF. For the CDR3, the DNA is TGTGCCAGCAGCAATGGAGTCGAGCAGTACTTC.

The rearrangement joins TRBV10-1 to TRBJ1-2, with D possibly being TRBD1 (6 bases). Germline CDR1 WNHNN, CDR2 SYGVQD (reference sequence). The CDR3 is 16 amino acids. V lost 6 bases, J lost 2 bases, and 19 bases lay in between. The DNA for the CDR3 is TGCGCCAGCAGCTTACTCTGGACAGACGAGAACTATGGCTACACCTTC. Encoded protein: CASSLLWTDENYGYTF.

CDR3 amino acids: CASTRGFAYEQYF. The CDR3 nucleotides read TGTGCCAGCACCCGAGGGTTCGCCTACGAGCAGTACTTC. J is TRBJ2-7 and V is TRBV6-5; tentatively, D is TRBD2 (5 bases). Germline assignment: CDR1 MNHEY and CDR2 SVGAGI. V was cut by 7 bases and J by 2 bases, with 12 bases left in between. This CDR3 comprises 13 residues.